This passage covers 22 T cell receptor beta chains from one sample sequenced in a study of cytomegalovirus exposure and HLA in healthy donors (dated 2017 in TCRdb). Libraries were prepared through the immunoSEQ multiplex PCR assay. For the multiplex PCR, a mixture combining 60 forward primers for TCR Vbeta segments and 13 reverse primers for TCR Jbeta segments was used. Imported from immuneACCESS, the table was reduced by TCRdb to in-frame sequences with V and J called. These copies leave out some clones; in studies compared against another copy, an unresolved V gene accounts for under half, and the cause of the remainder is not known. The sample table contains 85,000 to 120,000 clones; only one count was recorded for roughly 70% of them. The ten largest make up approximately 2.8% of the sample. Sequenced: PBMCs. The receptors derive from a male donor in good health and CMV-seropositive.

The V gene is TRBV7-2, the J gene TRBJ1-4; D gene ambiguous. V lost 8 bases and J 9 bases, leaving 13 bases between the germline ends. This CDR3 is built from 12 residues. The germline V gene encodes CDR1 SGHTA and CDR2 FQGNSA. CDR3 DNA sequence: TGTGCCAGCGCACCGGTTTCTCAAAAACTGTTTTTT. It is translated as CASAPVSQKLFF.

The genes are TRBV1 and TRBJ2-7; the table's D call, TRBD1, was not checked against the DNA. TRBV1 is noted as a pseudogene. This CDR3 has 16 amino acids. The CDR3, as DNA: TGCACCAGCAGCCAAGTTCATCAACAGAGTGTGCACGAGCAGTACTTC. Amino acids: CTSSQVHQQSVHEQYF.

This chain joins TRBV27 and TRBJ1-2; 8 bases align to TRBD1. The CDR3 extends over 14 amino acids. The germline V gene encodes CDR1 MNHEY and CDR2 SMNVEV (reference sequence). As DNA, the CDR3 is TGTGCACCCGCCCCCGGGCAGGGGGCAATCTTCTACACCTTC. This translates into CAPAPGQGAIFYTF.

V usage is TRBV28 and J usage is TRBJ2-7; 7 bases map to TRBD2. The CDR3 covers 13 residues. V dropped 4 bases and J dropped 3; count of bases not matched to a gene: 3. The germline CDR1 and CDR2 sequences are MDHEN and SYDVKM. DNA for the CDR3: TGTGCCAGCAGTTCGGGGGGTCTCTACGAGCAGTACTTC. This sequence encodes CASSSGGLYEQYF.

This sequence joins TRBV6-4 and TRBJ2-1; a possible D gene is TRBD2 (6 bases). This CDR3 has 15 amino acids. Trimming left V 2 bases short and J 6 bases short, with 14 bases between. The germline CDR1 and CDR2 sequences are MRHNA and SNTAGT. The CDR3 loop is CASSDRGGVPNEQFF. CDR3 nucleotide sequence: TGTGCCAGCAGTGACCGCGGCGGGGTACCCAATGAGCAGTTCTTC.

This chain uses TRBV29-1 with TRBJ1-3; D possibly corresponds to TRBD1 (5 bases). The CDR3 runs 14 residues. The V end was cut by 3 bases, the J end by 6 bases, with 15 bases between. CDR1 SQVTM and CDR2 ANQGSEA come from the germline V gene. The CDR3 DNA is TGCAGCGTTGACGTGGGGACGGGGGAAAACACCATATATTTT. Amino acid sequence: CSVDVGTGENTIYF.

The V call is TRBV27, the J call TRBJ1-2, with a weak D call TRBD1 (5 bases). CDR3 size: 16 residues. CDR1 is MNHEY and CDR2 is SMNVEV in the germline V gene (reference sequence). Trimming stripped 2 bases from V and 3 bases from J, with 16 bases between. The CDR3 region has the DNA TGTGCCAGCAGTTTAGGGGTCGGGCAGGGCGACTATGGCTACACCTTC. Amino acids: CASSLGVGQGDYGYTF.

This clone was observed a few times. The rearrangement uses TRBV5-4 and TRBJ1-2; 7 nucleotides line up with TRBD1. Germline CDR1 SGHNT, CDR2 YYREEE (reference sequence). This CDR3 has 17 residues. V trimming: 0 bases; J trimming: 2 bases; junction bases outside the gene matches: 10. CDR3 sequence (DNA): TGTGCCAGCAGCTTGGGGGACAGAAGTATTTCCAACTATGGCTACACCTTC. Its protein is CASSLGDRSISNYGYTF. The complete variable domain, with remaining parts taken from reference TRBV5-4 and TRBJ1-2, reads ETGVTQSPTHLIKTRGQQVTLRCSSQSGHNTVSWYQQALGQGPQFIFQYYREEENGRGNFPPRFSGLQFPNYSSELNVNALELDDSALYLCASSLGDRSISNYGYTFGSGTRLTVV.

This chain links TRBV28 with TRBJ2-2; D remains ambiguous. CDR1 is MDHEN and CDR2 is SYDVKM in the germline V gene. CDR3 size: 13 residues. V was clipped by 1 base and J by 4 bases, with 4 bases between them. CDR3 in DNA: TGTGCCAGCAGTTTATCAGTCACCGGGGAGCTGTTTTTT. Protein product: CASSLSVTGELFF.

Worth noting for this clone: One junction end disagrees with the germline gene, perhaps due to a read error. The chain carries TRBV7-9 and TRBJ1-1; 9 bases agree with TRBD1. The CDR3 contains 12 residues. Germline V gene sequence: CDR1 SEHNR, CDR2 FQNEAQ (reference sequence). CDR3 sequence reads: CSSSFNRGQAFF. The CDR3 DNA is TGTTCCAGCAGTTTCAACAGGGGGCAGGCTTTCTTT.

A few counts support this clone. The chain is built from TRBV18 and TRBJ2-1; 10 positions agree with TRBD1. J gave up 7 bases and V 1 base, and 10 bases lay outside the gene matches. The CDR3 consists of 17 residues. The germline gives CDR1 KGHSH, CDR2 LQKENI. The CDR3 is CASSPLNFGTGVNEQFF. CDR3 coding DNA: TGTGCCAGCTCACCACTGAATTTCGGGACAGGGGTAAATGAGCAGTTCTTC.

CDR3 in DNA: TGTGCCAGCAGTGAAGCGGGGCACGAGCAGTACTTC. This encodes CASSEAGHEQYF. This sequence joins TRBV6-5 and TRBJ2-7; 7 bases map to TRBD2. The V gene's germline CDR1 is MNHEY and CDR2 SVGAGI. The CDR3 is 12 residues long. V trimming: 5 bases; J trimming: 5 bases; junction bases outside the gene matches: 3.

V usage is TRBV27 and J usage is TRBJ1-5; TRBD1 might be the D (5 bases). There are 13 residues in the CDR3. The germline gives CDR1 MNHEY, CDR2 SMNVEV (reference sequence). The germline V and J ends were trimmed by 1 base and 6 bases, with 7 bases remaining between them. CDR3 protein: CASSLWGGQPQHF. The CDR3 DNA follows: TGTGCCAGCAGTTTATGGGGGGGTCAGCCCCAGCATTTT.

The rearrangement joins TRBV7-3 to TRBJ2-1; 9 positions agree with TRBD2. Per the germline V gene, CDR1 is SGHTA and CDR2 is FQGTGA. After removal of 4 bases from V and 1 base from J, the junction contained 2 bases not matched to a gene. The CDR3 has 15 amino acids. The CDR3 here is CASSSSGTSYNEQFF. Here the CDR3 DNA reads TGTGCCAGCAGCTCTAGCGGGACTTCCTACAATGAGCAGTTCTTC. Variable domain in full (rest from reference TRBV7-3 and TRBJ2-1): GAGVSQTPSNKVTEKGKYVELRCDPISGHTALYWYRQSLGQGPEFLIYFQGTGAADDSGLPNDRFFAVRPEGSVSTLKIQRTERGDSAVYLCASSSSGTSYNEQFFGPGTRLTVL.

This clone was seen a few times. This chain connects TRBV10-3 to TRBJ2-7; a weak D match, TRBD2 (5 bases). V was trimmed by 3 bases and J by 0 bases, leaving 15 bases between them. The germline V gene encodes CDR1 ENHRY and CDR2 SYGVKD. CDR3 size: 16 residues. This chain's CDR3 is CAISDLQTGTSYEQYF. For the CDR3, the DNA is TGTGCCATCAGTGATCTTCAGACGGGAACCTCCTACGAGCAGTACTTC.

The chain has TRBV28 and TRBJ1-3, with TRBD1 matching 7 bases. Germline CDR1 is MDHEN and CDR2 is SYDVKM. V shed 5 bases, J shed 4 bases, and the junction held 5 bases outside the gene matches. The CDR3 runs to 14 residues. The CDR3 DNA is TGTGCCAGCAGTACAGGGGCTTCGGGAAACACCATATATTTT. It encodes CASSTGASGNTIYF.

The CDR3 spells CASSLSGETDTQYF. CDR3 in DNA: TGTGCCAGCAGTTTAAGCGGGGAAACAGATACGCAGTATTTT. The chain joins TRBV28 to TRBJ2-3; 7 nucleotides agree with TRBD2. Germline V gene data show CDR1 as MDHEN and CDR2 as SYDVKM. V lost 2 bases to trimming and J lost 3 bases; unmatched junction nucleotides: 2. The CDR3 loop spans 14 amino acids.

The chain joins TRBV18 to TRBJ1-1; 7 bases are shared with TRBD1. This CDR3 is built from 15 residues. The junction had 7 bases not matched to a gene; V was cut back by 6 bases and J by 0 bases. The germline V gene encodes CDR1 KGHSH and CDR2 LQKENI. CDR3 protein: CASSPQGVMNTEAFF. The CDR3 coding sequence is TGTGCCAGCTCGCCCCAGGGGGTGATGAACACTGAAGCTTTCTTT.

The chain combines TRBV28 with TRBJ1-6; TRBD1 matches at 9 bases. J was trimmed by 7 bases and V by 5 bases; bases with no gene match: 6. The CDR3 loop spans 15 amino acids. CDR1 is MDHEN, CDR2 SYDVKM, per germline. CDR3 bases: TGTGCCAGCAGTACCTGGGACAGGGACAATTCACCCCTCCACTTT. This translates into CASSTWDRDNSPLHF.

The chain combines TRBV30 with TRBJ1-5, with TRBD1 matching over 10 bases. Germline loops: CDR1 GTSNPN, CDR2 SVGIG (reference sequence). The CDR3 totals 14 residues. With 5 bases clipped from V and 6 bases from J, the junction kept 7 bases outside the gene matches. In DNA, the CDR3 is TGTGCCTGGGCCCTCGGACAGGGGGGTCAGCCCCAGCATTTT. Translated, it gives CAWALGQGGQPQHF. The full variable domain, in which reference TRBV30 and TRBJ1-5 provide the parts outside the CDR3, is SQTIHQWPATLVQPVGSPLSLECTVEGTSNPNLYWYRQAAGRGLQLLFYSVGIGQISSEVPQNLSASRPQDRQFILSSKKLLLSDSGFYLCAWALGQGGQPQHFGDGTRLSIL.

V usage is TRBV2 and J usage is TRBJ1-4; tentatively, D is TRBD1 (6 bases). The germline V gene has CDR1 SNHLY and CDR2 FYNNEI. There are 15 residues in the CDR3. V gave up 4 bases and J gave up 1 base, with 10 bases separating them. CDR3 in amino acids: CASSATGGTNEKLFF. The CDR3 DNA follows: TGTGCCAGCAGTGCGACAGGTGGAACTAATGAAAAACTGTTTTTT.

This rearrangement joins TRBV12-5 to TRBJ2-7, with 7 bases that match TRBD1. V shed 6 bases and J 5 bases; nucleotides not matched to a gene: 4. Germline CDR1 and CDR2: LGHNT and FRNRAP. The CDR3 has 12 amino acids. The CDR3 here is CASGHGQDEQYF. The CDR3 DNA is TGTGCTAGTGGACACGGACAGGACGAGCAGTACTTC.